The entry below describes one T cell receptor (beta chain). A read error may be the cause here, since a much bigger clone is one base away. This entry comes from a study of kidney transplant recipient with SARS-CoV-2 infection. V lost 3 bases and J lost 3; bases outside the gene matches: 7. CDR1 is KGHSH, CDR2 LQKENI, per germline. The CDR3 loop spans 15 amino acids. TCRdb redid the calling of the reads with MiXCR, one entry per CDR3 protein. Of about 240,000 distinct CDR3 sequences listed, around 30% are singletons. The gene calls are TRBV18 and TRBJ1-1, with 7 nucleotides matching TRBD1. Sequenced here: a blood sample, sampled at baseline and on day 111 from a kidney transplant recipient. The TCR sequence derives from a young adult male patient who had COVID-19 and was a kidney transplant recipient. Some T cells may have come from the graft donor. The CDR3 DNA reads as TGTGCCAGCTCACCTAGGACAGGCGGGTACACTGAAGCTTTCTTT. Protein product: CASSPRTGGYTEAFF.